This TCR beta chain came from a study of T-cell reconstitution after alpha-beta-depleted transplantation in children. The CDR3 is 15 residues long. The germline V gene encodes CDR1 DFQATT and CDR2 SNEGSKA (reference sequence). J gave up 0 bases and V 3 bases, and 4 bases lay outside the gene matches. This clonotype has at least ten counts. Molecular barcoding with unique molecular identifiers was used for the TCRbeta library. TCRdb itself ran the PCR reads through MiXCR, one entry per CDR3 protein. This table has around 530,000 distinct CDR3 sequences, approximately 32% appearing once. This material consisted of PBMCs from the stem cell graft donor, taken from the stem cell graft. This chain uses TRBV20-1 with TRBJ2-3, with 9 nucleotides matching TRBD1. This clonotype was sampled from a human donor who donated a stem cell graft to a child with aplastic anemia. In nucleotides, the CDR3 is TGCAGTGCTAGGAGAGACAGGGGGAGCACAGATACGCAGTATTTT. Its translation is CSARRDRGSTDTQYF.